Following are 6 T cell receptor beta chains from one sample sequenced in a study of blood T cell repertoires in COVID-19. The table came from immunoSEQ multiplex PCR; TCRdb's copy has only in-frame clones and leaves some out. The table lists tens of thousands of clones, around 89% of them singletons. Sequencing was carried out using peripheral blood. These receptors all stem from a man in his 70s with active or convalescent COVID-19.

The chain couples TRBV24-1 to TRBJ2-2, with D perhaps matching TRBD2 (5 bases). Looked up from germline, CDR1 is KGHDR and CDR2 is SFDVKD. CDR3 length: 12 amino acids. Trimming pared 9 bases from V and 5 bases from J, leaving 9 bases between. This chain's CDR3 is CATSSGTGELFF. CDR3 coding DNA: TGTGCCACCTCGTCGGGGACCGGGGAGCTGTTTTTT.

This clone is a singleton in its sample. The J gene is TRBJ1-2, the V gene TRBV7-9; D is possibly TRBD1 (5 bases). The germline V gene has CDR1 SEHNR and CDR2 FQNEAQ (reference sequence). Trimming took off 5 bases at V and 8 bases at J, with 12 bases between the two ends. The CDR3 has 12 residues. The CDR3 DNA reads TGTGCCAGCAGCCCACAGGTCGCCGGCTACACCTTC. Translating it yields CASSPQVAGYTF. Supplemented by reference TRBV7-9 and TRBJ1-2, the full variable domain reads DTGVSQNPRHKITKRGQNVTFRCDPISEHNRLYWYRQTLGQGPEFLTYFQNEAQLEKSRLLSDRFSAERPKGSFSTLEIQRTEQGDSAMYLCASSPQVAGYTFGSGTRLTVV.

This chain uses TRBV18 with TRBJ2-5, with D hard to call. There are 13 residues in the CDR3. Trimming pared 3 bases from V and 2 bases from J, leaving 7 bases between. Germline loops: CDR1 KGHSH, CDR2 LQKENI. This CDR3 is CASSPGWQETQYF. For the CDR3, the DNA is TGTGCCAGCTCACCCGGGTGGCAAGAGACCCAGTACTTC.

This rearrangement joins TRBV9 to TRBJ1-3, with D possibly TRBD1 on 5 matching bases. The CDR3 runs to 17 residues. Trimming took 0 bases from V and 2 from J, leaving 15 bases between them. Per germline, CDR1 SGDLS and CDR2 YYNGEE. Here the CDR3 DNA reads TGTGCCAGCAGCGTAGATGAGAGGAGGGGCCCTGGAAACACCATATATTTT. Amino acids: CASSVDERRGPGNTIYF.

The sample holds one count of this clone. The V gene is TRBV25-1, the J gene TRBJ1-1; tentatively, D is TRBD1 (5 bases). Deletions cut 5 bases from V and 2 bases from J, with 18 bases between. Germline V gene lookup returns CDR1 MGHDK and CDR2 SYGVNS. This CDR3 spans 16 amino acids. CDR3 residues: CASSPLSIDSNTEAFF. The CDR3 DNA sequence: TGTGCCAGCAGTCCGCTCTCCATCGACAGTAACACTGAAGCTTTCTTT.

This chain links TRBV7-8 with TRBJ1-2; 7 nucleotides agree with TRBD1. J was trimmed by 3 bases and V by 5 bases; bases with no gene match: 3. Germline V lookup: CDR1 SGHVS, CDR2 FQNEAQ. The CDR3 loop spans 13 amino acids. CDR3 sequence reads: CASSLGTDYGYTF. DNA of the CDR3: TGTGCCAGCAGCCTTGGGACAGACTATGGCTACACCTTC.